This is a list of T cell receptor beta chains from one sample in a study of blood T cell repertoires in COVID-19. The table came from immunoSEQ multiplex PCR; TCRdb's copy has only in-frame clones and leaves some out. This sample yields about 210,000 clones, of which around nine tenths are seen a single time; 0.72% belongs to the top ten. The sequencing input was peripheral blood. These receptors were collected from a man aged 35 to 55 with acute or convalescent COVID-19. Both conserved end residues are part of each CDR3. Fields, in order: D gene, clone size, V gene, J gene, CDR3 protein, CDR3 DNA. D genes are given only for firm matches. Clone size appears in some rows only: once, few, many, or a class for an expanded clone.

-,-,TRBV6-6,TRBJ2-7,CARIARNYEQYF,TGTGCCAGAATAGCGCGCAACTACGAGCAGTACTTC
-,-,TRBV24-1,TRBJ2-1,CATSDSAVPEQFF,TGTGCCACCAGTGACTCAGCGGTCCCTGAGCAGTTCTTC
-,once,TRBV7-9,TRBJ2-6,CASSRQFSGANVLTF,TGTGCCAGCAGCCGACAGTTCTCTGGGGCCAACGTCCTGACTTTC
TRBD1,once,TRBV5-5,TRBJ1-6,CASSLVRGNSPLHF,TGTGCCAGCAGCTTGGTCAGGGGGAATTCACCCCTCCACTTT
TRBD1,-,TRBV7-9,TRBJ2-2,CASSEQGPGELFF,TGTGCCAGCAGCGAACAGGGGCCCGGGGAGCTGTTTTTT
TRBD1,-,TRBV19,TRBJ1-1,CASNPTGSNTEAFF,TGTGCCAGTAACCCGACAGGGTCGAACACTGAAGCTTTCTTT
-,-,TRBV28,TRBJ1-2,CASSFPGGGLFGGYTF,TGTGCCAGCAGTTTCCCCGGCGGGGGCCTGTTTGGTGGCTACACCTTC
TRBD1,once,TRBV7-9,TRBJ2-7,CASSHSPGQGKTYEQYF,TGTGCCAGCAGCCATTCCCCTGGACAGGGAAAAACCTACGAGCAGTACTTC
-,-,TRBV9,TRBJ1-5,CASSVGGDPRNQPQHF,TGTGCCAGCAGCGTAGGGGGGGACCCAAGGAATCAGCCCCAGCATTTT
TRBD1,-,TRBV6-6,TRBJ1-2,CASSSQGARNYGYTF,TGTGCCAGCAGCTCACAGGGGGCCCGAAACTATGGCTACACCTTC
-,-,TRBV2,TRBJ1-2,CASSTANYGYTF,TGTGCCAGCAGTACAGCTAACTATGGCTACACCTTC
TRBD2,-,TRBV7-2,TRBJ2-1,CASSLLAGVHNEQFF,TGTGCCAGCAGCCTACTAGCGGGAGTCCACAATGAGCAGTTCTTC
-,-,TRBV11-2,TRBJ1-1,CASSPQGFRTEAFF,TGTGCCAGCAGCCCTCAGGGATTTCGCACTGAAGCTTTCTTT
TRBD1,-,TRBV27,TRBJ2-1,CASSGQDMIYNEQFF,TGTGCCAGCAGTGGACAGGACATGATCTACAATGAGCAGTTCTTC
TRBD2,-,TRBV11-2,TRBJ2-3,CASSGGGFTDTQYF,TGTGCCAGCAGCGGCGGGGGATTCACAGATACGCAGTATTTT
TRBD2,-,TRBV29-1,TRBJ2-3,CSVAFSGGAGDTQYF,TGCAGCGTTGCTTTTAGCGGGGGGGCGGGAGATACGCAGTATTTT
-,-,TRBV30,TRBJ1-2,CAWSRGRGEGGYTF,TGTGCCTGGAGTAGAGGCAGGGGAGAGGGTGGCTACACCTTC
TRBD1,-,TRBV6-2/TRBV6-3,TRBJ2-4,CASSYRRTGGGKNIQYF,TGTGCCAGCAGTTACCGACGGACAGGGGGTGGCAAAAACATTCAGTACTTC
-,once,TRBV12-3/TRBV12-4,TRBJ2-1,CASRRGTDNEQFF,TGTGCCAGCAGACGGGGGACAGACAATGAGCAGTTCTTC
TRBD1,-,TRBV3-1/TRBV3-2,TRBJ1-4,CASSQDPPGQGGEKLFF,TGTGCCAGCAGCCAAGATCCCCCGGGACAGGGGGGGGAAAAACTGTTTTTT
TRBD2,-,TRBV6-2/TRBV6-3,TRBJ2-7,CASSYPTSGRPYEQYF,TGTGCCAGCAGTTACCCCACTAGCGGGAGGCCCTACGAGCAGTACTTC
-,-,TRBV11-3,TRBJ2-1,CASSFSRGSYNEQFF,TGTGCCAGCAGCTTCAGCAGGGGTTCGTACAATGAGCAGTTCTTC
-,-,TRBV10-3,TRBJ2-7,CAISVGYEQYF,TGTGCCATCAGTGTCGGGTACGAGCAGTACTTC
-,-,TRBV7-8,TRBJ1-1,CASSSLGGDTEAFF,TGTGCCAGCAGCTCTCTGGGGGGGGACACTGAAGCTTTCTTT
TRBD2,few,TRBV19,TRBJ2-2,CACGGGRERTGELFF,TGTGCCTGTGGGGGGGGACGGGAGAGGACCGGGGAGCTGTTTTTT
TRBD1,-,TRBV30,TRBJ1-6,CAWRSDRGNSPLHF,TGTGCCTGGAGGTCGGACAGGGGGAATTCACCCCTCCACTTT
-,-,TRBV19,TRBJ1-1,CASSYIQENTEAFF,TGTGCCAGTAGTTACATACAGGAGAACACTGAAGCTTTCTTT
-,-,TRBV28,TRBJ1-2,CASSLRGGDSRYGYTF,TGTGCCAGCAGTTTGAGGGGAGGGGATAGTAGATATGGCTACACCTTC